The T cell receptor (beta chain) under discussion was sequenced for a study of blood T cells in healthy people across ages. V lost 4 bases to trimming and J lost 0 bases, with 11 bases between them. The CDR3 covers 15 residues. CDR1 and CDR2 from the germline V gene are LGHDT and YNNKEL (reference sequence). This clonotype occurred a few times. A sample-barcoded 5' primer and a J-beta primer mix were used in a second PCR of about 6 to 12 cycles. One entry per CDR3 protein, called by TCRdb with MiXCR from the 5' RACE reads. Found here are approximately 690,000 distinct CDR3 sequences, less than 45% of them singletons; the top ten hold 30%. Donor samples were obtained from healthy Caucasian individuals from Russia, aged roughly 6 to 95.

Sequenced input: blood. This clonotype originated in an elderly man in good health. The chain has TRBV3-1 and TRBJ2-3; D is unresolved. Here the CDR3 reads CASSLGRVSTDTQYF. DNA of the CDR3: TGTGCCAGCAGCCTCGGACGGGTTAGCACAGATACGCAGTATTTT.